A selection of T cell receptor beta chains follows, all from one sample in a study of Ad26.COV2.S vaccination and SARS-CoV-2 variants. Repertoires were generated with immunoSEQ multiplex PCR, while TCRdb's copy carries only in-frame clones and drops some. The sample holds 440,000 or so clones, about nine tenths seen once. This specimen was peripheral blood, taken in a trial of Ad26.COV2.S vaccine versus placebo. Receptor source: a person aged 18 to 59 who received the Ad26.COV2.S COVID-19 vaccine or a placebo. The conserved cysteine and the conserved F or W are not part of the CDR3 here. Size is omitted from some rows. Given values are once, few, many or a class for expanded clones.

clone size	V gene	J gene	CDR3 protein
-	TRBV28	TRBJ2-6	ASRGVANVLT
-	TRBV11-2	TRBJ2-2	ASSVRITGELF
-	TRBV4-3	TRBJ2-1	ASSQRDRGLYNEQF
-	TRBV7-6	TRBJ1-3	ASSQDRGAGNTIY
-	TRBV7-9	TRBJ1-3	ASSLASAAGNTIY
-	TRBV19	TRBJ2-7	ASSEGRSSSYEQY
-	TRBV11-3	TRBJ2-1	ASSKEGGYEF
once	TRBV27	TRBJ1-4	ASSFGRDRFWSEKLF
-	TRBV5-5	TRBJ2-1	ASSFPTSGGPLYNEQF
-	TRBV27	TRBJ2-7	AIKPDRASYEQY
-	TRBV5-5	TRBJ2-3	ASSLGQGVDTQY
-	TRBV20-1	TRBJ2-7	SASRRGFYEQY
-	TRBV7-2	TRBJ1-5	ASSFDGRVYQPQH
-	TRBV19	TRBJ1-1	ASSVGTEAF
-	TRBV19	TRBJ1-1	ASSPTGVYTEAF
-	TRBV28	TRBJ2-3	ASSLGREYTQY
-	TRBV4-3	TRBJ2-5	ASSQITGSRAQY
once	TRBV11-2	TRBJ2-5	ASSLERRSEETQY
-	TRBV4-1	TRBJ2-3	ASSQELAGGTDTQY
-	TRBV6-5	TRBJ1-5	ASRKPREGNQPQH
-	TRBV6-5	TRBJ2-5	ASSYSWPRRETQY
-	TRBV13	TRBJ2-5	ASSPSGGGPQETQY
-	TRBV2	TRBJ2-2	ASSVAGGPGELF
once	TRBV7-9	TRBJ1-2	ASSPSGQGAGYGYT
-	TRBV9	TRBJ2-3	ASSVRRASGGTDTQY
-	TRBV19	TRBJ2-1	ASSIGGEQF
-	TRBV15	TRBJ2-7	ATSTPSRSYEQY
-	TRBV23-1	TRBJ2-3	ATIAGGGTDTQY